Listed below are T cell receptor beta chains from one sample, sequenced in a study of T cells of healthy individuals. TCRdb redid the calling of the 5' RACE reads with MiXCR, one entry per CDR3 protein. The sample holds 63,000 or so distinct CDR3 sequences; roughly 15% are singletons and the top ten take approximately 4.8%. These receptors were taken from a human donor in good health. The CDR3 runs from the conserved cysteine through the conserved F or W. The D gene is left open where the match is weak. A clone size is listed for some rows: how often the clone was seen (once, few, many), or a class if it is expanded.

clone_size,j_call,d_call,v_call,cdr3_aa,cdr3_nt
-,TRBJ2-1,-,TRBV12-3/TRBV12-4,CASSFRGEQFF,TGTGCCAGCAGTTTTCGGGGTGAGCAGTTCTTC
-,TRBJ2-1,TRBD2,TRBV23-1,CASSQKGLAGEDEQFF,TGCGCCAGCAGTCAGAAGGGACTAGCGGGAGAGGATGAGCAGTTCTTC
-,TRBJ1-5,TRBD1,TRBV4-1,CASSFDRGRFQPQHF,TGCGCCAGCAGCTTTGACAGGGGGCGTTTTCAGCCCCAGCATTTT
many,TRBJ1-5,-,TRBV28,CASSLWGGTQPQHF,TGTGCCAGCAGTTTATGGGGAGGTACTCAGCCCCAGCATTTT
once,TRBJ1-1,-,TRBV6-5,CASSLTKLRNTEAFF,TGTGCCAGCAGTCTAACAAAACTGAGAAACACTGAAGCTTTCTTT
many,TRBJ2-7,TRBD1,TRBV12-5,CASGLVTDRGWYEQYF,TGTGCTAGTGGTTTGGTAACGGACAGGGGGTGGTACGAGCAGTACTTC
few,TRBJ2-7,-,TRBV5-6,CASSSSSLFRVYEQYF,TGTGCCAGCAGCTCCTCTTCTCTATTTAGGGTTTACGAGCAGTACTTC
many,TRBJ2-2,-,TRBV6-2/TRBV6-3,CASRHHDNTGELFF,TGTGCCAGCAGGCACCATGATAACACCGGGGAGCTGTTTTTT
-,TRBJ1-1,TRBD1,TRBV7-9,CASSYRGATEAFF,TGTGCCAGCTCCTACAGGGGAGCCACTGAAGCTTTCTTT
-,TRBJ2-7,-,TRBV10-3,CAISATERGEQYF,TGTGCCATCAGTGCCACTGAGAGGGGCGAGCAGTACTTC
-,TRBJ1-2,-,TRBV25-1,CASRGFRELSGYTF,TGTGCCAGCAGGGGCTTCAGGGAGCTTTCTGGCTACACCTTC
-,TRBJ1-2,-,TRBV29-1,CSVSRGRQNTF,TGCAGCGTTTCTAGGGGAAGACAGAACACCTTC
-,TRBJ2-1,-,TRBV20-1,CSAARDYEQFF,TGCAGTGCGGCCAGGGACTATGAGCAGTTCTTC
many,TRBJ2-1,TRBD2,TRBV7-9,CASSLGLGLASSYNEQFF,TGTGCCAGCAGCTTAGGGCTTGGACTAGCGAGCTCCTACAATGAGCAGTTCTTC
-,TRBJ2-1,TRBD1,TRBV7-9,CASSLGTIRDSRYNEQFF,TGTGCCAGCAGCTTAGGGACGATACGGGACAGTAGATACAATGAGCAGTTCTTC
many,TRBJ2-7,-,TRBV12-3/TRBV12-4,CASSTFYEQYF,TGTGCCAGCAGCACCTTTTACGAGCAGTACTTC
many,TRBJ1-5,-,TRBV20-1,CSARGGINQPQHF,TGCAGTGCTAGAGGAGGGATCAATCAGCCCCAGCATTTT
many,TRBJ1-1,-,TRBV7-9,CASSPPVGTEAFF,TGTGCCAGCAGCCCCCCGGTGGGCACTGAAGCTTTCTTT
-,TRBJ2-1,TRBD1,TRBV5-4,CASSPRDSFANEQFF,TGTGCCAGCAGCCCCAGGGACAGCTTCGCCAATGAGCAGTTCTTC
few,TRBJ1-2,-,TRBV7-9,CASSSAGRDGYTF,TGTGCCAGCAGCTCGGCGGGGAGGGATGGCTACACCTTC
many,TRBJ1-3,-,TRBV18,CASSPEAGRHSGNTIYF,TGTGCCAGCTCACCAGAGGCTGGACGGCACTCTGGAAACACCATATATTTT
few,TRBJ1-4,-,TRBV11-2,CASSTGGRHNEKLFF,TGTGCCAGCAGCACCGGGGGCCGTCATAATGAAAAACTGTTTTTT
-,TRBJ1-1,-,TRBV23-1,CASSPGSMNTEAFF,TGCGCCAGCAGCCCAGGGTCCATGAACACTGAAGCTTTCTTT
medium-sized,TRBJ2-2,TRBD1,TRBV2,CASSPDRLNTGELFF,TGTGCCAGCAGTCCGGACAGGTTGAACACCGGGGAGCTGTTTTTT
many,TRBJ1-1,-,TRBV29-1,CSVERRLSTEAFF,TGCAGCGTTGAACGACGGTTGAGCACTGAAGCTTTCTTT
few,TRBJ1-2,-,TRBV27,CASSFAAAGGYGYTF,TGTGCCAGCAGTTTTGCTGCAGCCGGGGGCTATGGCTACACCTTC
many,TRBJ2-1,-,TRBV5-1,CASSLAWGNEQFF,TGCGCCAGCAGCTTGGCCTGGGGCAATGAGCAGTTCTTC
medium-sized,TRBJ2-6,-,TRBV6-1,CASSEATGNGANVLTF,TGTGCCAGCAGTGAGGCCACGGGGAATGGGGCCAACGTCCTGACTTTC
few,TRBJ1-5,-,TRBV10-3,CAAMGAGDSNQPQHF,TGTGCCGCGATGGGGGCAGGGGATAGCAATCAGCCCCAGCATTTT
few,TRBJ2-3,-,TRBV7-3,CASSPPPTGAGTDTQYF,TGTGCCAGCAGCCCCCCGCCCACGGGAGCCGGCACAGATACGCAGTATTTT
many,TRBJ2-7,-,TRBV29-1,CSVGGGQVGYEQYF,TGCAGCGTTGGGGGGGGACAGGTGGGGTACGAGCAGTACTTC
few,TRBJ1-1,-,TRBV4-3,CASSQEFGGVGTEAFF,TGCGCCAGCAGCCAAGAATTCGGGGGCGTGGGCACTGAAGCTTTCTTT
-,TRBJ2-2,-,TRBV5-1,CASSLDGGPGELFF,TGCGCCAGCAGTCTGGACGGGGGCCCCGGGGAGCTGTTTTTT
many,TRBJ1-4,TRBD1,TRBV20-1,CSAGDRGREKLFF,TGCAGTGCTGGAGACAGGGGGCGCGAAAAACTGTTTTTT
many,TRBJ1-2,TRBD1,TRBV27,CATSYRGVNYGYTF,TGTGCCACCAGCTACAGGGGGGTTAACTATGGCTACACCTTC
-,TRBJ1-2,-,TRBV12-3/TRBV12-4,CASSPRRDYGYTF,TGTGCCAGCAGCCCCCGGCGGGACTATGGCTACACCTTC
many,TRBJ2-1,TRBD2,TRBV19,CASSLRLAGDSYNEQFF,TGTGCCAGTAGTCTCAGACTAGCGGGAGACTCCTACAATGAGCAGTTCTTC
few,TRBJ2-2,TRBD1,TRBV20-1,CSAPGQGQRRVELFF,TGCAGTGCCCCGGGTCAGGGACAGCGCCGTGTGGAGCTGTTTTTT
-,TRBJ2-3,-,TRBV6-1,CASSDVDGFTGTQYF,TGTGCCAGCAGTGACGTTGACGGATTCACTGGTACGCAGTATTTT
few,TRBJ2-7,TRBD1,TRBV5-1,CASRRTGGVYEQYF,TGCGCCAGCAGACGGACAGGGGGGGTCTACGAGCAGTACTTC
-,TRBJ2-7,-,TRBV10-3,CATSTVSAYEQYF,TGTGCCACCTCGACAGTTTCGGCCTACGAGCAGTACTTC
many,TRBJ2-1,TRBD2,TRBV5-5,CASSPLSGRSNEQFF,TGTGCCAGCAGCCCCCTTAGCGGGAGAAGCAATGAGCAGTTCTTC
-,TRBJ1-2,-,TRBV6-6,CASSGETTNYGYTF,TGTGCCAGCAGTGGGGAGACAACAAACTATGGCTACACCTTC
many,TRBJ1-2,-,TRBV28,CASSDSVLYGYTF,TGTGCCAGCAGTGACAGCGTTCTCTATGGCTACACCTTC
once,TRBJ2-3,TRBD1,TRBV5-1,CASSLSGQVTNTQYF,TGCGCCAGCAGCTTATCGGGACAGGTTACAAATACGCAGTATTTT
many,TRBJ2-2,-,TRBV23-1,CASSQSIGGPITGELFF,TGCGCCAGCAGTCAATCGATAGGGGGGCCTATCACCGGGGAGCTGTTTTTT
few,TRBJ2-7,-,TRBV5-1,CASSFFGGDSSF,TGCGCCAGCAGCTTTTTTGGTGGGGACTCATCCTTC
-,TRBJ1-1,-,TRBV6-1,CACSRETAEAFF,TGTGCCTGCTCCAGGGAGACCGCTGAAGCTTTCTTT
many,TRBJ2-3,TRBD1,TRBV20-1,CSARDGTGPRWTQYF,TGCAGTGCTAGAGATGGGACAGGACCTCGGTGGACGCAGTATTTT
many,TRBJ2-7,-,TRBV27,CASSFRAESYEQYF,TGTGCCAGCAGTTTTAGGGCTGAATCCTACGAGCAGTACTTC
few,TRBJ2-1,-,TRBV7-9,CASSRDLGEQFF,TGTGCCAGCAGTAGGGACCTGGGTGAGCAGTTCTTC
-,TRBJ1-1,-,TRBV9,CASSVGQIAEAFF,TGTGCCAGCAGCGTAGGACAGATAGCTGAAGCTTTCTTT
-,TRBJ2-1,TRBD2,TRBV12-3/TRBV12-4,CASSFGTSVHEQFF,TGTGCCAGCAGTTTTGGCACTAGCGTGCATGAGCAGTTCTTC
-,TRBJ2-7,TRBD2,TRBV6-5,CASSWGTSESYEQYF,TGTGCCAGCAGCTGGGGGACTAGCGAGTCCTACGAGCAGTACTTC
many,TRBJ2-1,-,TRBV4-3,CASSQDPYFEQFF,TGCGCCAGCAGCCAGGACCCCTATTTTGAGCAGTTCTTC
few,TRBJ2-7,-,TRBV21-1,CASSLGGAEGYEQYF,TGTGCCAGCAGCCTGGGGGGGGCGGAGGGCTACGAGCAGTACTTC
few,TRBJ2-7,-,TRBV6-5,CASSYSEAAGYEQYF,TGTGCCAGCAGTTACTCGGAAGCAGCGGGCTACGAGCAGTACTTC
-,TRBJ1-1,-,TRBV5-1,CASSLVGATEAFF,TGCGCCAGCAGCTTGGTCGGGGCCACTGAAGCTTTCTTT
many,TRBJ1-1,TRBD1,TRBV6-1,CASSAGQGITEAFF,TGTGCCAGCAGTGCCGGACAGGGGATTACTGAAGCTTTCTTT
few,TRBJ2-2,-,TRBV6-5,CASSLRTVQNTGELFF,TGTGCCAGCAGCCTTAGGACGGTCCAGAACACCGGGGAGCTGTTTTTT